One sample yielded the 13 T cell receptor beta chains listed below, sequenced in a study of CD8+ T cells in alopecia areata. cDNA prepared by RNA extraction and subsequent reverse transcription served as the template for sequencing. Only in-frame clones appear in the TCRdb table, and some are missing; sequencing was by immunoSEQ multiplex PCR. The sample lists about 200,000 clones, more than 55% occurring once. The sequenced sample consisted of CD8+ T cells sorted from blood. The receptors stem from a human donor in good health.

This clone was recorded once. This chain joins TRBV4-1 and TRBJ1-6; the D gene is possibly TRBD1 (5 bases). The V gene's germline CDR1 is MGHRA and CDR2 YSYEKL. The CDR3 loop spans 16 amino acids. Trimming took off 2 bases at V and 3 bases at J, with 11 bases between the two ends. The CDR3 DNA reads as TGCGCCAGCAGCCAATCTCAGGGTGGCTATAATTCACCCCTCCACTTT. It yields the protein CASSQSQGGYNSPLHF.

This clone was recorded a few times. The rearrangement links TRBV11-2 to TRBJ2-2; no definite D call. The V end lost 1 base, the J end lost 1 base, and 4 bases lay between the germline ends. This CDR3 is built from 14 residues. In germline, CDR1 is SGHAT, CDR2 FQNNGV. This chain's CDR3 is CASSLAGNTGELFF. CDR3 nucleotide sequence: TGTGCCAGCAGCTTAGCGGGGAACACCGGGGAGCTGTTTTTT.

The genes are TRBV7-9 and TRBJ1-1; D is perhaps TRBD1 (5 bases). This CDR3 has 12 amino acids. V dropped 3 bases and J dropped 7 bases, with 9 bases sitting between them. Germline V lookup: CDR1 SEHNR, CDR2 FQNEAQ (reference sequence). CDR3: CASSLEQGEAFF. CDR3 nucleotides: TGTGCCAGCAGCTTGGAGCAGGGTGAAGCTTTCTTT. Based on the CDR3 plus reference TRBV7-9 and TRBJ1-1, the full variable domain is DTGVSQNPRHKITKRGQNVTFRCDPISEHNRLYWYRQTLGQGPEFLTYFQNEAQLEKSRLLSDRFSAERPKGSFSTLEIQRTEQGDSAMYLCASSLEQGEAFFGQGTRLTVV.

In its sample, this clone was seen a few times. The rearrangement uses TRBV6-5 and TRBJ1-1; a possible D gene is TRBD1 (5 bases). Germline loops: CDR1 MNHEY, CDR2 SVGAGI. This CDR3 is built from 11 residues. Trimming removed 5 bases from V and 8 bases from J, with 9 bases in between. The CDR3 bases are TGTGCCAGCAGTCTCTCAGGGGAAGCTTTCTTT. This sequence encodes CASSLSGEAFF.

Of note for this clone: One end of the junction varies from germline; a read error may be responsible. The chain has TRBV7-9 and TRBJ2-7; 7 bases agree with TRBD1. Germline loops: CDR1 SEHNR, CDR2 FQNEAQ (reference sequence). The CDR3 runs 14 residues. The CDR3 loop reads CASSLEGQNYEQYF. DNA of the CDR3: TGTGCCAGCAGTTTAGAGGGACAGAACTACGAGCAGTACTTC. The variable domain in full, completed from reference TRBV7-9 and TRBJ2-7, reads DTGVSQNPRHKITKRGQNVTFRCDPISEHNRLYWYRQTLGQGPEFLTYFQNEAQLEKSRLLSDRFSAERPKGSFSTLEIQRTEQGDSAMYLCASSLEGQNYEQYFGPGTRLTVT.

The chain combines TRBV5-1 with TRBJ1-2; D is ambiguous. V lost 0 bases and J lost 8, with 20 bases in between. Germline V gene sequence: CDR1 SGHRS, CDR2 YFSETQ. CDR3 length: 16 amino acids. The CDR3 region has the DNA TGCGCCAGCAGCTTGGGGGATAGGGATTACATGAAAGGCTACACCTTC. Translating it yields CASSLGDRDYMKGYTF.

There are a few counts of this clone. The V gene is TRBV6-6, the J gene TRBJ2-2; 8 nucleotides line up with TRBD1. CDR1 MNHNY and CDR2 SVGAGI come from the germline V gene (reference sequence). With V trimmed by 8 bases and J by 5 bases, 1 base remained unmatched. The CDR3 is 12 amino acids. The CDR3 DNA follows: TGTGCCAGCCGGACAGGGACCGGGGAGCTGTTTTTT. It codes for CASRTGTGELFF.

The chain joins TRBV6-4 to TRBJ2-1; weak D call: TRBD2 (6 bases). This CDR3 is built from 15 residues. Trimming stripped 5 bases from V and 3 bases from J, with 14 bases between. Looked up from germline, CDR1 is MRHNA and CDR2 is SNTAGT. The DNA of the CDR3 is TGTGCCAGCAGTCCTAGACTAGGCATCTACAATGAGCAGTTCTTC. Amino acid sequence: CASSPRLGIYNEQFF.

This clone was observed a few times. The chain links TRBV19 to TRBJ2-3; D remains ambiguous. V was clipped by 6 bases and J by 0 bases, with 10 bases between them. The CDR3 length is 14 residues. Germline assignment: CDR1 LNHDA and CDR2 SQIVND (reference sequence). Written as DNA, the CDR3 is TGTGCCAGTAGCGAGGTATCTAGCACAGATACGCAGTATTTT. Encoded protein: CASSEVSSTDTQYF.

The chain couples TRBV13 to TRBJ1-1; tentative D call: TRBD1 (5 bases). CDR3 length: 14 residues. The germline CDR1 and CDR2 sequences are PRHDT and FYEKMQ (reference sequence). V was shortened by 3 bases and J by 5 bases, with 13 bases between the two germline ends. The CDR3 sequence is CASSLGGMGTEAFF. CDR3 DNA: TGTGCCAGCAGCTTGGGGGGTATGGGTACTGAAGCTTTCTTT. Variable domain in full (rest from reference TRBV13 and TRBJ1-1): AAGVIQSPRHLIKEKRETATLKCYPIPRHDTVYWYQQGPGQDPQFLISFYEKMQSDKGSIPDRFSAQQFSDYHSELNMSSLELGDSALYFCASSLGGMGTEAFFGQGTRLTVV.

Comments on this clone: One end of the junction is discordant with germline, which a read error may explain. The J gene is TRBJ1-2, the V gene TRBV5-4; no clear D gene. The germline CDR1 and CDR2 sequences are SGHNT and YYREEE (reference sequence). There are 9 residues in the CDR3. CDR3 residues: CASSLFVGF. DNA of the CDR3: TGTGCCAGCAGCTTGTTTGTCGGATTC.

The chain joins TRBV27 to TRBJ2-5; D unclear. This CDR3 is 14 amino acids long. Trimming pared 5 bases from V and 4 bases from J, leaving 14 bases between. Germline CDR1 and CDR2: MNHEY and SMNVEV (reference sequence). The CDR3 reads CASSPWALRETQYF. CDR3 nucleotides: TGTGCCAGCAGTCCCTGGGCCTTAAGAGAGACCCAGTACTTC.

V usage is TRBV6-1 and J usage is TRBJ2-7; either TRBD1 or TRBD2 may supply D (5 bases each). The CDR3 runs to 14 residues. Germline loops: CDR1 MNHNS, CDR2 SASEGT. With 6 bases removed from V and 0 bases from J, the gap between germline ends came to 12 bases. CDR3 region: CASRMEDTSYEQYF. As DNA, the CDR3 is TGTGCCAGCAGGATGGAGGACACCTCCTACGAGCAGTACTTC.